This is a list of T cell receptor beta chains from one sample in a study of blood T cell repertoires in COVID-19. Assay used: immunoSEQ multiplex PCR; TCRdb lists only in-frame clones, some missing. The sample holds 200,000 to 250,000 clones; about 89% are singletons and the top ten take around 4%. Sequenced material: PBMCs or T cells enriched from blood (not recorded which). The receptors were gathered from a woman aged 25-40 years who had recovered from COVID-19. Both conserved end residues are part of each CDR3. Each record gives: J gene, CDR3 length, V gene, D gene, clone size, CDR3 DNA, CDR3 protein. A D gene is named only where the DNA matches it firmly. Clone size, where shown, is once, few, many, or a class for clones that have expanded.

TRBJ2-7 | 16 | TRBV6-2/TRBV6-3 | NA | NA | TGTGCCAGCAGTTACTCGTCCGCCAGCAGGGCCGACGAGCAGTACTTC | CASSYSSASRADEQYF
TRBJ2-3 | 19 | TRBV4-3 | TRBD2 | NA | TGCGCCAGCAGCCAAGATTTTTCGTCGGCGGGAGGTGCGACAGATACGCAGTATTTT | CASSQDFSSAGGATDTQYF
TRBJ1-1 | 16 | TRBV7-2 | TRBD1 | NA | TGTGCCAGCAGCCCGTGGACAGGGGGCGTGAACACTGAAGCTTTCTTT | CASSPWTGGVNTEAFF
TRBJ2-6 | 17 | TRBV4-1 | NA | once | TGCGCCAGCAGCCAAGGAATCGCGAACTCTGGGGCCAACGTCCTGACTTTC | CASSQGIANSGANVLTF
TRBJ2-7 | 15 | TRBV28 | TRBD2 | NA | TGTGCCAGCAGAGAACCTAGCGGGAGTGGTTACGAGCAGTACTTC | CASREPSGSGYEQYF
TRBJ2-7 | 17 | TRBV7-2 | TRBD2 | once | TGTGCCAGCAGCTTTATCGGGGGAACAGCGGGAGGGCGCGAGCAGTACTTC | CASSFIGGTAGGREQYF
TRBJ2-5 | 13 | TRBV4-3 | NA | NA | TGCGCCAGCAGCCAAGCCTACGGAGAGACCCAGTACTTC | CASSQAYGETQYF
TRBJ1-2 | 12 | TRBV18 | TRBD1 | NA | TGTGCCAGCTCAGCGACAGGGGACGGCTACACCTTC | CASSATGDGYTF
TRBJ2-7 | 11 | TRBV28 | NA | NA | TGTGCCAGTAGGGGGACCTACGAGCAGTACTTC | CASRGTYEQYF
TRBJ2-1 | 17 | TRBV11-2 | TRBD2 | NA | TGTGCCAGCAGCGTGTTATTAGCGGGAGAAGGCTACAATGAGCAGTTCTTC | CASSVLLAGEGYNEQFF
TRBJ2-3 | 12 | TRBV28 | TRBD2 | NA | TGTGCCAGCAGGGGCGGGAGGTCGGTGCTGTATTTT | CASRGGRSVLYF
TRBJ2-7 | 15 | TRBV28 | TRBD2 | NA | TGTGCCAGCAGTGCTACTAGCGGCGGGAGGGGCGAGCAGTACTTC | CASSATSGGRGEQYF
TRBJ2-5 | 14 | TRBV5-1 | NA | NA | TGCGCCAGCAGCTCCGGACAGACGGGGGAGACCCAGTACTTC | CASSSGQTGETQYF
TRBJ1-6 | 15 | TRBV28 | NA | NA | TGTGCCAGCAGTTTCTCCAGCTCCTATAATTCACCCCTCCACTTT | CASSFSSSYNSPLHF
TRBJ1-5 | 12 | TRBV29-1 | NA | NA | TGCAGCGTTGCAGGATTCAATCAGCCCCAGCATTTT | CSVAGFNQPQHF
TRBJ2-5 | 16 | TRBV14 | NA | NA | TGTGCCAGCAGCCGCAGGGACTCTCCATCAAAAGAGACCCAGTACTTC | CASSRRDSPSKETQYF
TRBJ2-7 | 12 | TRBV19 | NA | once | TGTGCCAGTAGTCCAGGGCCCTACGAGCAGTACTTC | CASSPGPYEQYF
TRBJ1-3 | 17 | TRBV30 | NA | NA | TGTGCCTGGACCCTAAGGTCGACTACTCAGCCTGGAAACACCATATATTTT | CAWTLRSTTQPGNTIYF
TRBJ2-1 | 15 | TRBV11-2 | TRBD2 | NA | TGTGCCAGCAGCTCAGCGGGAGGTATCTGGAATGAGCAGTTCTTC | CASSSAGGIWNEQFF
TRBJ1-1 | 12 | TRBV28 | NA | NA | TGTGGCAGCGGGGAGAGTGGGACTGAAGCTTTCTTT | CGSGESGTEAFF
TRBJ1-2 | 11 | TRBV29-1 | TRBD1 | NA | TGCAGCGTCGTAACAGGGGATGGCTACACCTTC | CSVVTGDGYTF
TRBJ1-2 | 13 | TRBV29-1 | NA | NA | TGCAGCGTTGAGCCCCGACGGGACTATGGCTACACCTTC | CSVEPRRDYGYTF
TRBJ2-1 | 19 | TRBV2 | TRBD2 | NA | TGTGCCAGCGGATTTCCATCCGGGACTAGCGGTTTTTTAGGGTATGAGCAGTTCTTC | CASGFPSGTSGFLGYEQFF
TRBJ1-1 | 12 | TRBV29-1 | NA | NA | TGCAGCGTAAGTCCGGCGGGGAATGAAGCTTTCTTT | CSVSPAGNEAFF
TRBJ2-1 | 14 | TRBV2 | NA | NA | TGTGCCAGCTCGCCGATCTCCCAGTACAATGAGCAGTTCTTC | CASSPISQYNEQFF
TRBJ2-7 | 15 | TRBV19 | TRBD2 | once | TGTGCCAGTAGTTTTTTAGCGGGAGCATTCCGCGAGCAGTACTTC | CASSFLAGAFREQYF
TRBJ2-3 | 14 | TRBV28 | TRBD1 | NA | TGTGCCAGCCGCGAGACAGGGGGCACAGATACGCAGTATTTT | CASRETGGTDTQYF
TRBJ1-3 | 17 | TRBV18 | TRBD1 | NA | TGTGCCAGCTCACTCTCCGGGACAGGGAGCCACGGAAACACCATATATTTT | CASSLSGTGSHGNTIYF
TRBJ1-2 | 14 | TRBV4-3 | TRBD1 | NA | TGCGCCAGCAGCCAAGGACAGGGGGACAGTGGCTACACCTTC | CASSQGQGDSGYTF
TRBJ2-1 | 12 | TRBV28 | TRBD2 | NA | TGTGCCAGCAGTTTGTCGGGAGGTGAGCAGTTCTTC | CASSLSGGEQFF
TRBJ1-2 | 13 | TRBV18 | TRBD1 | NA | TGTGCCAGCTCAACTCAGGGGGGCTATGGCTACACCTTC | CASSTQGGYGYTF
TRBJ2-5 | 16 | TRBV7-2 | NA | NA | TGTGCCAGCAGCTTAGTGGTCGGGGAATGGGTAGAGACCCAGTACTTC | CASSLVVGEWVETQYF
TRBJ1-3 | 14 | TRBV6-5 | NA | NA | TGTGCCAGCATTCCCACAGGGTCTGTAAACACCATATATTTT | CASIPTGSVNTIYF
TRBJ1-1 | 15 | TRBV19 | NA | NA | TGTGCCAGTAGTATAGATGGACAGTTGAACACTGAAGCTTTCTTT | CASSIDGQLNTEAFF
TRBJ2-2 | 16 | TRBV5-1 | TRBD1 | NA | TGCGCCAGCAGCTTTGCTTCAGGGGGAATAGCCGGGGAGCTGTTTTTT | CASSFASGGIAGELFF
TRBJ2-3 | 14 | TRBV7-2 | TRBD1 | NA | TGTGCCAGCAGCCGGGACAGGGAAGCTCGCACGCAGTATTTT | CASSRDREARTQYF
TRBJ1-2 | 14 | TRBV6-5 | TRBD1 | few | TGTGCCAGCAGTTACTCGGGACAGGGGTATGGCTACACCTTC | CASSYSGQGYGYTF
TRBJ1-5 | 15 | TRBV28 | NA | NA | TGTGCCAGCAGTGCCGTAGGGGGAAGGAATCAGCCCCAGCATTTT | CASSAVGGRNQPQHF
TRBJ1-2 | 14 | TRBV5-1 | NA | NA | TGCGCCAGCAGCTTGGCCAGGGGAGAAGAAGGCTACACCTTC | CASSLARGEEGYTF
TRBJ2-2 | 15 | TRBV19 | NA | NA | TGTGCCAGTAGTGTGCAGCGATTTAACACCGGGGAGCTGTTTTTT | CASSVQRFNTGELFF
TRBJ1-1 | 15 | TRBV7-2 | NA | NA | TGTGCCAGCAGCTTAGAAGCTCTCTTGAACACTGAAGCTTTCTTT | CASSLEALLNTEAFF
TRBJ2-2 | 16 | TRBV19 | NA | NA | TGTGCCAGTAGTATACGAGCAGGGCAGAACACCGGGGAGCTGTTTTTT | CASSIRAGQNTGELFF
TRBJ1-1 | 15 | TRBV7-8 | NA | once | TGTGCCAGCAGCTCCATCGGGACTCCCCCAGGCGCAGCTTTCTTT | CASSSIGTPPGAAFF
TRBJ1-1 | 16 | TRBV5-1 | NA | many | TGCGCCAGCAGCTTAGGGGAATGGGATGACAAGGGTGAAGCTTTCTTT | CASSLGEWDDKGEAFF
TRBJ1-6 | 15 | TRBV6-5 | NA | NA | TGTGCCAGCAGTTCTAAGCAGGGATATAATTCACCCCTCCACTTT | CASSSKQGYNSPLHF
TRBJ2-3 | 15 | TRBV19 | NA | NA | TGTGCCAGTAGCACCGGGACTCCCCGAGCAGATACGCAGTATTTT | CASSTGTPRADTQYF
TRBJ1-6 | 14 | TRBV30 | NA | NA | TGTGCCTGGAGTCCGACAGGTGATAATTCACCCCTCCACTTT | CAWSPTGDNSPLHF
TRBJ2-1 | 15 | TRBV27 | TRBD2 | NA | TGTGCCAGCAGTTTTTGGGGGGAGGGCTACAATGAGCAGTTCTTC | CASSFWGEGYNEQFF
TRBJ2-7 | 18 | TRBV7-9 | TRBD2 | NA | TGTGCCAGCAGCCCCCGCGGGAGTGGGGCGACTAGCTCCTACGAGCAGTACTTC | CASSPRGSGATSSYEQYF
TRBJ1-2 | 16 | TRBV11-2 | NA | NA | TGTGCCAGCAGCTCCCTCACCGGCGGAAAAAACTATGGCTACACCTTC | CASSSLTGGKNYGYTF
TRBJ1-2 | 14 | TRBV27 | TRBD1 | NA | TGTGCCAGCAGTTTACGGGACAGGGCGCCTGGCTACACCTTC | CASSLRDRAPGYTF
TRBJ1-2 | 14 | TRBV5-4 | NA | NA | TGTGCCAGCAGCTCATCCGCGGGGACCTATGGCTACACCTTC | CASSSSAGTYGYTF
TRBJ1-2 | 17 | TRBV5-1 | TRBD1 | NA | TGCGCCAGCAGCCAGTACCCGGACAGGCCAGGAGGATATGGCTACACCTTC | CASSQYPDRPGGYGYTF
TRBJ1-5 | 13 | TRBV27 | NA | NA | TGTGCCAGCAGTTTAGGGGGGGATCAGCCCCAGCATTTT | CASSLGGDQPQHF
TRBJ1-2 | 16 | TRBV27 | TRBD1 | NA | TGTGCCAGCAGTTTCAAACCGGGACAGCACAACTATGGCTACACCTTC | CASSFKPGQHNYGYTF
TRBJ2-2 | 13 | TRBV6-5 | NA | NA | TGTGCCAGCAGGGGCCCGAACACCGGGGAGCTGTTTTTT | CASRGPNTGELFF
TRBJ2-1 | 17 | TRBV6-2/TRBV6-3 | NA | NA | TGTGCCAGCAGTTACGGGTTTGGCGCGTCCTTGGGCGATGAGCAGTTCTTC | CASSYGFGASLGDEQFF
TRBJ2-2 | 14 | TRBV24-1 | NA | NA | TGTGCCACCAGTGATTGGCCCTACACCGGGGAGCTGTTTTTT | CATSDWPYTGELFF
TRBJ1-5 | 17 | TRBV19 | NA | NA | TGTGCCAGTAGTATAAGTTTAGGGGCGGGAAGCAATCAGCCCCAGCATTTT | CASSISLGAGSNQPQHF